One and the same sample provided the 10 T cell receptor beta chains below, sequenced in a study of cytomegalovirus exposure and HLA in healthy donors. The PCR employed 60 Vbeta primers together with 13 Jbeta primers. Clones were read by immunoSEQ multiplex PCR, and TCRdb kept only the in-frame ones, dropping some. The sample lists about 76,000 clones, about three quarters occurring once. Sequenced input: PBMCs. These receptor sequences come from a woman in her 40s in good health and CMV-seropositive.

The gene calls are TRBV28 and TRBJ1-5, with 7 bases lining up with TRBD1. Per germline, CDR1 MDHEN and CDR2 SYDVKM. The V segment lost 7 bases and the J segment 2 bases; nucleotides outside the gene matches: 8. The CDR3 extends over 15 amino acids. DNA for the CDR3: TGTGCCAGCAACAACCGCAGGGGGGGCAATCAGCCCCAGCATTTT. Translating it yields CASNNRRGGNQPQHF.

This chain uses TRBV7-2 with TRBJ1-4; possible D gene TRBD1, 5 bases. Trimming took 4 bases from V and 5 from J, leaving 8 bases between them. The CDR3 sequence is 13 residues long. The germline V gene encodes CDR1 SGHTA and CDR2 FQGNSA. DNA for the CDR3: TGTGCCAGCAGCTCAGGGTTAAATGAAAAACTGTTTTTT. Amino acids: CASSSGLNEKLFF.

This clone was recorded only once. The V call is TRBV11-2, the J call TRBJ2-7; 8 nucleotides agree with TRBD1. CDR1 SGHAT and CDR2 FQNNGV come from the germline V gene. Trimming at V came to 8 bases and at J to 4 bases, leaving 10 bases not matched to a gene. The CDR3 has 14 amino acids. The CDR3 region is CASQPFGTGYEQYF. CDR3 DNA sequence: TGTGCCAGCCAGCCCTTCGGGACAGGTTACGAGCAGTACTTC.

The table lists this clone with a few counts. The chain has TRBV5-4 and TRBJ1-6, with a tentative D call TRBD1 (5 bases). The CDR3 runs to 14 residues. Germline assignment: CDR1 SGHNT and CDR2 YYREEE (reference sequence). The germline V and J ends were trimmed by 4 bases and 9 bases, with 14 bases remaining between them. In nucleotides, the CDR3 is TGTGCCAGCAGCCTGACGTCCCAGGGTTCACCCCTCCACTTT. Amino acid sequence: CASSLTSQGSPLHF.

J is TRBJ1-5 and V is TRBV20-1; perhaps TRBD1 as D (5 bases). Per the germline V gene, CDR1 is DFQATT and CDR2 is SNEGSKA (reference sequence). The CDR3 contains 10 residues. V was cut by 5 bases and J by 12 bases, with 11 bases left in between. CDR3: CSALQVSQHF. CDR3 in DNA: TGCAGTGCTCTACAGGTTAGCCAGCATTTT.

The chain recombines TRBV19 with TRBJ2-2; 9 bases match TRBD1. The CDR3 extends over 18 amino acids. Germline V gene lookup returns CDR1 LNHDA and CDR2 SQIVND (reference sequence). With V trimmed by 4 bases and J by 1 base, 10 bases remained unmatched. CDR3 in DNA: TGTGCCAGTAGTAGCCTTCCGGGACAGGGAGTGAACACCGGGGAGCTGTTTTTT. Its protein product is CASSSLPGQGVNTGELFF.

This clone was detected only once. The rearrangement joins TRBV28 to TRBJ2-7; maybe TRBD2 (6 bases). The CDR3 is 12 residues long. With 5 bases removed from V and 4 bases from J, the gap between germline ends came to 9 bases. Looked up from germline, CDR1 is MDHEN and CDR2 is SYDVKM. CDR3 loop: CASSPEGYEQYF. The CDR3 DNA follows: TGTGCCAGCAGTCCGGAGGGATACGAGCAGTACTTC.

This clone occurred once. The V and J genes are TRBV5-1 and TRBJ2-5; D possibly corresponds to TRBD1 (6 bases). Germline V lookup: CDR1 SGHRS, CDR2 YFSETQ. The CDR3 loop spans 13 amino acids. The V and J ends lost 4 bases and 5 bases respectively, with 12 bases between them. CDR3 amino acids: CASSLQGIETQYF. CDR3 sequence (DNA): TGCGCCAGCAGCCTACAGGGCATCGAGACCCAGTACTTC.

This clone has only one observation. J is TRBJ1-3 and V is TRBV4-1; tentatively, D is TRBD1 (6 bases). Trimming left V 3 bases short and J 4 bases short, with 10 bases between. The CDR3 extends over 14 amino acids. Germline CDR1 reads MGHRA; CDR2 reads YSYEKL. The DNA for the CDR3 is TGCGCCAGCAGCCACCTAAGGGGGGGAAACACCATATATTTT. Translation: CASSHLRGGNTIYF.

This sequence joins TRBV15 and TRBJ1-6, with a possible D match to TRBD1 (6 bases). Deletions cut 8 bases from V and 0 bases from J, with 11 bases between. This CDR3 contains 15 residues. Germline-derived CDR1 and CDR2 are LNHNV and YYDKDF (reference sequence). CDR3 DNA sequence: TGTGCCACCTCAAGGGGGAGCTCCTATAATTCACCCCTCCACTTT. This translates into CATSRGSSYNSPLHF.